This T cell receptor (beta chain) was sequenced in a study of shared clonotypes between healthy human individuals (dated by TCRdb to 2020 to 2022). About the study as a whole: Three men and two women, aged 18 to 49 years, made up the cohort. For each donor, CD4 naive and CD4 memory were each run on three plates, CD8 naive on two plates, and CD8 memory on one plate. To estimate repertoire size and how much clonotypes are shared between individuals, the study performed deep sequencing of blood TCR repertoires from about five healthy adults. To increase sequencing depth and limit assay-specific biases, different laboratories used diverse techniques to prepare libraries and sequence TCR repertoires. Leukapheresis yielded between about 0.9 and 9.5 billion PBMCs per donor. Points the paper makes about the study in general: Sampling was restricted to blood, and TCR repertoires in tissue are likely to differ from TCR repertoires in blood. Estimated clonotype richness was generally larger for naive than for memory subsets. Rarefaction of sorted-subset datasets indicated incomplete sequencing despite the large sequencing depth. When a handful of donors were compared, the shared fraction of clonotypes was about 5% for naive CD4, approximately 3.3% for naive CD8, 2% to 2.5% for memory CD4, and about 0.36% for memory CD8. Compared with non-shared clonotypes, clonotypes shared by all four sorted-subset donors had higher generation probabilities. Because the study included only a small number of donors, the genetic and exposure-history diversity represented was limited. Pairwise subsampling indicated that sequencing depth was expected to affect the degree of clonotype sharing among donors.

Using the deep immunoSEQ assay, multiplex PCR amplified TCR CDR3 regions from genomic DNA. Extracted genomic DNA from each cell subset was distributed evenly across all wells of several immunoSEQ 96-well plates, and each plate was treated as a replicate. For sorted subsets, each replicate PCR was loaded with approximately 190 ng genomic DNA, equivalent to 25,000 to 35,000 T cell genomes. The purified libraries were quantified using a Qubit 3.0 fluorometer, sized with a Bioanalyzer 2100, and then quantified again using the KAPA Library Quantification kit. Each immunoSEQ 96-well plate was sequenced on its own single-read 150-cycle Illumina NextSeq 550 flow cell. As for the authors' bioinformatics: The immunoSEQ output contained only junctional sequences without quality scores, so filtering could not match that applied to full-length reads. Sequences were annotated with PyIR, a Python wrapper for IgBLAST v1.9, using IMGT germline references to assign V/J genes and CDR3. Any read was removed if the V/J assignment was weak (E-value above 1e-6), the CDR3 was missing, or the read contained stop codons, out-of-frame junctions, or ambiguous translated residues. V3J clonotypes were defined as sequences sharing the same inferred V gene, J gene, and CDR3 amino acid sequence. The percentage overlap between two repertoires was calculated by dividing the number of shared unique clonotypes by the size of the smaller repertoire. RTK rarefaction, the Chao1 estimator, and Recon v2.1 estimates of unobserved clonotypes were used to assess repertoire richness. For all TCRbeta clonotypes obtained by the gDNA method from four donors, generation probabilities were computed with OLGA. The immuneACCESS repertoire file appears here via TCRdb, limited to in-frame rearrangements. These files lack a portion of the clones; in checked studies, under half of the deficit traces to unresolved V genes, and the cause of the others is not known. That table is the source of V, J and clone size, and D and trimming were worked out from the DNA. For this sample there are about 2.4 million clones; approximately 94% appear just once. The ten most abundant clones make up around 0.4% of the sample.

Healthy HIV-negative adults with no recently reported acute infections or vaccinations were included as donors. All donors were Caucasian adults living in Nashville, Tennessee, USA. CD4+ T cells were enriched through magnetic negative selection, after which naive cells were positively selected on CD45RA and the remaining negative fraction served as the memory subset. After blood collection by leukapheresis, PBMCs were isolated using Ficoll-Histopaque density gradient centrifugation and then cryopreserved in the vapor phase of liquid nitrogen. Analytical flow cytometry was used to check the purity and quantity of each magnetically sorted T cell population. Genomic DNA was isolated from each sorted fraction and quantified by UV absorbance on a Nanodrop 2000c. There are 15 amino acids in the CDR3, from cysteine to phenylalanine inclusive. Just the 45-base CDR3 DNA is kept, in frame starting at base 1. The junction carries 4 bases between V and J, which are trimmed by 0 bases and 1 base respectively. The germline V gene (reference sequence) yields LNHNV for CDR1 and YYDKDF for CDR2.

Regarding this clone: Its antigen is not yet known. Qualities for individual bases were not recorded, and no much larger clone is one base off.

The sequence derives from a man aged 18 to 29 in good health. Some clones in this sample may be carry-over from other donors' samples. The chain is encoded by TRBV15 joined to TRBJ2-6; the D gene lacks a confident call. Sequenced: naive CD4+ T cells from PBMCs. The intended sense of this specimen's cell subset or site label: CD45RA+ positively selected. The nucleotide sequence reads TGTGCCACCAGCAGAGATCGGTCTGGGGCCAACGTCCTGACTTTC. This encodes CATSRDRSGANVLTF.